These 29 T cell receptor beta chains came from one sample sequenced in a study of CD8+ T cells in alopecia areata. Extracted RNA was reverse transcribed, and the resulting cDNA served as sequencing template. Generated by immunoSEQ multiplex PCR, the TCRdb table keeps only in-frame clones and is missing some. In total the sample includes some 120,000 clones, none of them seen once. Source material: lesional skin. Every receptor here comes from a C3H/HeJ mouse with alopecia areata. This mouse strain has H2-k as its MHC haplotype.

As for this clone: Gene labels here are mouse ones. The read gets to within 4 residues of the CDR3 end, and the germline J gene fills in the rest. The chain links TRBV19 to TRBJ2-1; 8 bases align to TRBD2. This CDR3 comprises 14 residues. Germline V CDR1 and CDR2: FNHDT, SITEND (reference sequence). The covered CDR3 bases are TGTGCCAGCAGCCCCCGACTGGGGATGGCT. Translating gives CASSPRLGMA. The CDR3 as a whole reads CASSPRLGMAEQFF.

Notes on this clone: All gene names here are mouse names. The read comes to an end 4 residues before the CDR3 does, leaving the germline J gene to fill in the end. V usage is TRBV1 and J usage is TRBJ2-1; TRBD1 agrees at 9 bases. There are 16 residues in the CDR3. The germline V gene has CDR1 NSQYPW and CDR2 LRSPGD (reference sequence). The junction had 7 bases not matched to a gene; V was cut back by 4 bases and J by 3 bases. Incomplete CDR3 DNA: TGCACCTGCAGTGGGCCGGGACAGGGAATCTATGCT. Protein sequence: CTCSGPGQGIYA. The CDR3 in its entirety is CTCSGPGQGIYAEQFF.

The table lists this clone with many counts. Gene names and germline refer to mouse. The read terminates 4 residues before the CDR3 end, so the remaining end is supplied by the germline J gene. The rearrangement links TRBV13-3 to TRBJ2-1; 7 nucleotides align to TRBD1. Germline V lookup: CDR1 NNHDY, CDR2 SYVADS. The CDR3 extends over 14 amino acids. The V segment lost 4 bases and the J segment 5 bases; nucleotides outside the gene matches: 6. The CDR3 here is CASSPPGTDAEQFF. The sequenced part of the CDR3 DNA is TGTGCCAGCAGTCCCCCCGGGACAGATGCT.

This clone was seen more than once but under ten times. Gene names are mouse gene names. The read halts 4 residues ahead of the CDR3 end, with the missing end drawn from the germline J gene. The sample has other DNA sequences that encode this CDR3 too. The chain carries TRBV13-3 and TRBJ2-2; D is perhaps TRBD2 (5 bases). The CDR3 has 12 residues. Germline CDR1 is NNHDY and CDR2 is SYVADS. Between the trimmed V and J ends, which lost 4 bases and 5 bases, there was a span of 6 bases. The part of the CDR3 DNA that was read is TGTGCCAGCAGTCCTGGGACCGGG. Its protein is CASSPGTG. The entire CDR3 sequence reads CASSPGTGQLYF.

In this sample, this clone turned up a few times. Gene names and germline refer to mouse. The read ends 4 residues shy of where the CDR3 ends; the end is completed using the germline J gene. V is TRBV1 and J is TRBJ2-1; 10 positions agree with TRBD2. The germline V gene has CDR1 NSQYPW and CDR2 LRSPGD (reference sequence). After removal of 6 bases from V and 6 bases from J, the junction contained 5 bases not matched to a gene. The CDR3 is made up of 14 amino acids. Partial CDR3 DNA: TGCACCTGCAGGCGGGCTGGGGGGGCTGCT. This gives the protein CTCRRAGGAA. The whole CDR3 region reads CTCRRAGGAAEQFF.

This clone was seen a few times. Mouse names are used for the genes. The read falls 4 residues short of the CDR3 end, and the missing part is taken from the germline J gene. The rearrangement links TRBV19 to TRBJ1-1, with 10 bases that match TRBD1. The CDR3 totals 13 residues. CDR1 is FNHDT, CDR2 SITEND, per germline (reference sequence). J was trimmed by 4 bases and V by 5 bases; bases with no gene match: 2. CDR3 sequence: CASRGDRGTEVFF. The covered CDR3 bases are TGTGCCAGCAGGGGGGACAGGGGCACA.

Turning to this clone: Genes and germline are mouse. The read terminates 4 residues ahead of where the CDR3 ends, so the germline J gene completes it. V gene TRBV19 combines with J gene TRBJ2-7, with TRBD2 matching over 7 bases. This CDR3 comprises 14 residues. Germline V lookup: CDR1 FNHDT, CDR2 SITEND (reference sequence). CDR3 bases read: TGTGCCAGCAGTATTTTCTGGGGGAATTAT. It encodes CASSIFWGNY. The full CDR3 reads CASSIFWGNYEQYF.

This clone was seen a handful of times. Each gene name is a mouse one. The missing CDR3 end, 4 residues past where the read stops, is filled in from the germline J gene. The chain couples TRBV19 to TRBJ1-2; D may be TRBD1 (5 bases). Germline V gives CDR1 FNHDT, CDR2 SITEND (reference sequence). This CDR3 spans 13 amino acids. Incomplete CDR3 DNA: TGTGCCAGCACCCGGGACTGGGGGGAC. It is translated as CASTRDWGD. In full, the CDR3 reads CASTRDWGDDYTF.

In the case of this clone: Gene names denote mouse genes. The read finishes 4 residues shy of the CDR3 end, and the germline J gene is used to complete it. The chain joins TRBV13-1 to TRBJ2-7; 11 positions agree with TRBD2. The CDR3 has 15 amino acids. Germline-derived CDR1 and CDR2 are NSHNY and SYGAGN. Incomplete CDR3 DNA: TGTGCCAGCAGTGCTCAAGACTGGGGGGGGTAT. It encodes CASSAQDWGGY. The full CDR3 protein is CASSAQDWGGYEQYF.

Of note for this clone: Gene names follow the mouse nomenclature. The part of the CDR3 DNA that was read is TGTGCCAGCGGTGGGGGACTGGGGGAGGTCTATGCT. It translates to CASGGGLGEVYA. In full, the CDR3 is CASGGGLGEVYAEQFF. This rearrangement joins TRBV13-2 to TRBJ2-1; 11 nucleotides agree with TRBD2. The read finishes 4 residues shy of the CDR3 end, and the germline J gene is used to complete it. The V and J ends lost 3 bases and 3 bases, in that order; junction bases with no gene match: 5. The CDR3 loop spans 16 amino acids. Per germline, CDR1 NNHNN and CDR2 SYGAGS (reference sequence).

This clone was observed a few times. Any gene name here is a mouse gene name. The read gets to within 4 residues of the CDR3 end, and the germline J gene fills in the rest. The chain links TRBV1 to TRBJ2-7; 7 bases line up with TRBD1. This CDR3 is 12 amino acids long. From germline, CDR1 is NSQYPW and CDR2 LRSPGD (reference sequence). V dropped 6 bases and J dropped 3; count of bases not matched to a gene: 2. The covered CDR3 bases are TGCACCTGCAGGGGACAGTTCTAT. Amino acid sequence: CTCRGQFY. The entire CDR3 protein reads CTCRGQFYEQYF.

A word on this clone: All gene names here are mouse names. The read ends 4 residues early relative to the CDR3; the germline J gene fills the gap. The chain couples TRBV13-1 to TRBJ2-5, with TRBD2 identical over 8 bases. CDR1 is NSHNY, CDR2 SYGAGN, per germline. The CDR3 consists of 16 residues. The V segment lost 0 bases and the J segment 3 bases; nucleotides outside the gene matches: 6. CDR3 amino acids: CASSDASWGGQDTQYF. CDR3 DNA, as far as it was read: TGTGCCAGCAGTGATGCAAGTTGGGGGGGTCAAGAC.

This clone has only a few counts. Gene names follow the mouse nomenclature. The observed sequence ends 4 residues before the CDR3 terminus, with the missing tail filled in from the germline J gene. The gene calls are TRBV17 and TRBJ2-4, with a possible D match to TRBD1 (6 bases). V was trimmed by 4 bases and J by 0 bases, leaving 8 bases between them. This CDR3 contains 14 residues. CDR1 is MNHDT and CDR2 is YYDKIL in the germline V gene. Here the CDR3 reads CASSIQGSQNTLYF. The DNA read from the CDR3 is TGTGCTAGCAGTATTCAGGGGAGTCAAAAC. Drawing the rest from reference TRBV17 and TRBJ2-4, the complete variable domain is DTTVKQNPRYKLARVGKPVNLICSQTMNHDTMYWYQKKPNQAPKLLLFYYDKILNREADTFEKFQSSRPNNSFCSLYIGSAGLEYSAMYLCASSIQGSQNTLYFGAGTRLSVL.

As for this clone: Any gene name here is a mouse gene name. The read falls 4 residues short of the CDR3 end, and the missing part is taken from the germline J gene. The V call is TRBV13-3, the J call TRBJ2-3, with D hard to call. This CDR3 is built from 15 residues. In germline, CDR1 is NNHDY, CDR2 SYVADS. The V end lost 0 bases, the J end lost 0 bases, and 8 bases lay between the germline ends. The CDR3 sequence: CASSDAAGSAETLYF. CDR3 DNA, as far as it was read: TGTGCCAGCAGTGATGCGGCAGGAAGTGCAGAA.

For this clone: Genes and germline are mouse. Read coverage stops 4 residues before the CDR3 terminus; the germline J gene supplies the remainder. The chain couples TRBV1 to TRBJ2-5; 9 bases align to TRBD1. The germline V gene encodes CDR1 NSQYPW and CDR2 LRSPGD (reference sequence). The CDR3 has 15 residues. This CDR3 reads CTCSPPGTGRDTQYF. CDR3 DNA (partial): TGCACCTGCAGTCCCCCCGGGACAGGGAGGGAC.

This clone showed up just a few times. Each gene name is a mouse one. The CDR3 goes on 4 residues after the read ends, and that part is filled in from the germline J gene. The chain couples TRBV1 to TRBJ2-1; D gene ambiguous. The germline V and J ends were trimmed by 1 base and 2 bases, with 6 bases remaining between them. Germline CDR1 reads NSQYPW; CDR2 reads LRSPGD (reference sequence). CDR3 length: 14 residues. The chain's CDR3 is CTCSAATDYAEQFF. CDR3 bases read: TGCACCTGCAGTGCAGCTACAGACTATGCT.

Details on this clone: DNA and listed protein disagree at residue 12, so the protein shown here was translated from the DNA. Gene names and germline refer to mouse. The CDR3 end falls 3 residues outside the read, so it is completed with the germline J gene. The chain combines TRBV13-1 with TRBJ1-6; 9 bases fit TRBD1. TRBJ1-6 is treated as an ORF (open reading frame) with a function not yet certain. Germline CDR1 NSHNY, CDR2 SYGAGN. The CDR3 totals 15 residues. The V gene end was trimmed by 4 bases and the J gene end by 5 bases; junction bases not matched to a gene: 4. The sequenced CDR3 bases are TGTGCCAGCAGTACAGGGGGCGCGAATAATTCGCCC. Protein product: CASSTGGANNSP. The full CDR3 is CASSTGGANNSPLYF.

As to this clone: Gene names refer to mouse genes. From the germline J gene comes the end of the CDR3, since the read stops 4 residues before it. The rearrangement links TRBV1 to TRBJ1-1; 7 positions match TRBD1. Germline CDR1 reads NSQYPW; CDR2 reads LRSPGD (reference sequence). The length of the CDR3 is 17 residues. V trimming: 0 bases; J trimming: 3 bases; junction bases outside the gene matches: 10. The DNA read from the CDR3 is TGCACCTGCAGTGCAGATTATGTAGACAGGGCGGACACA. Protein: CTCSADYVDRADT. The entire CDR3 protein is CTCSADYVDRADTEVFF.

This clone was observed a few times. Any gene name here is a mouse gene name. The read comes to an end 4 residues before the CDR3 does, leaving the germline J gene to fill in the end. This chain links TRBV13-3 with TRBJ1-1, with 7 positions matching TRBD1. The CDR3 is 16 residues long. V shed 1 base and J 0 bases; nucleotides not matched to a gene: 6. The germline gives CDR1 NNHDY, CDR2 SYVADS. The CDR3 bases that were read are TGTGCCAGCAGTGATCCCGGGACAGCCTCAAACACA. It yields the protein CASSDPGTASNT. Given in full, the CDR3 is CASSDPGTASNTEVFF.

With regard to this clone: Genes and germline are mouse. Sequencing ends 4 residues short of the CDR3 end; the germline J gene provides the rest. V is TRBV1 and J is TRBJ2-1; TRBD2 matches at 13 bases. This CDR3 spans 16 amino acids. The germline V gene encodes CDR1 NSQYPW and CDR2 LRSPGD (reference sequence). Germline trimming cut 3 bases from V and 6 bases from J; bases unmatched to any gene: 5. The DNA read from the CDR3 is TGCACCTGCAGTGCGAGGACTGGGGGGGCGCTTGCT. Its protein product is CTCSARTGGALA. The full CDR3 protein reads CTCSARTGGALAEQFF.

This clone showed up many times. Genes here carry mouse names. The read ends 4 residues shy of where the CDR3 ends; the end is completed using the germline J gene. The V call is TRBV1, the J call TRBJ1-1; a weak D match, TRBD1 (5 bases). The CDR3 sequence is 15 residues long. Trimming pared 0 bases from V and 3 bases from J, leaving 11 bases between. Per germline, CDR1 NSQYPW and CDR2 LRSPGD (reference sequence). This CDR3 is CTCSAEGREDTEVFF. The CDR3 bases that were read are TGCACCTGCAGTGCAGAGGGCAGGGAGGACACA.

This clone was seen repeatedly, ten times or more. Mouse names are used for the genes. The sequenced fragment ends 4 residues before the CDR3 boundary, so the rest is inferred from the germline J gene. The chain is built from TRBV13-3 and TRBJ1-4, with 10 bases identical to TRBD1. Germline V gives CDR1 NNHDY, CDR2 SYVADS. This CDR3 is built from 15 residues. Incomplete CDR3 DNA: TGTGCCAGCAGTGATCGCGGGACAGGGGTCGAA. Its translation: CASSDRGTGVE. The entire CDR3 protein is CASSDRGTGVERLFF.

This clone was seen a handful of times. The gene names here belong to mouse. The missing CDR3 end, 4 residues past where the read stops, is filled in from the germline J gene. The gene calls are TRBV13-3 and TRBJ2-4; possible D gene TRBD1, 6 bases. Looked up from germline, CDR1 is NNHDY and CDR2 is SYVADS. The CDR3 covers 13 residues. Trimming cost V 5 bases and J 3 bases, with 10 bases left between them. CDR3 region: CASRGDKQNTLYF. Incomplete CDR3 DNA: TGTGCCAGCAGGGGGGACAAACAAAAC.

This clone was counted ten times or more. Germline and genes here are mouse. The missing CDR3 end, 4 residues past where the read stops, is filled in from the germline J gene. J is TRBJ2-1 and V is TRBV13-3; D ambiguous. The germline V gene encodes CDR1 NNHDY and CDR2 SYVADS. The CDR3 spans 12 residues. The V and J ends lost 3 bases and 6 bases respectively, with 7 bases between them. CDR3 loop: CASSGRVAEQFF. Partial CDR3 DNA: TGTGCCAGCAGTGGGAGGGTTGCT.

Only a few counts were recorded for this clone. Mouse names are used for the genes. Read coverage stops 4 residues before the CDR3 terminus; the germline J gene supplies the remainder. The chain carries TRBV1 and TRBJ2-5; the D is unclear. With 0 bases removed from V and 3 bases from J, the gap between germline ends came to 10 bases. Germline-derived CDR1 and CDR2 are NSQYPW and LRSPGD (reference sequence). The CDR3 runs 15 residues. The DNA read from the CDR3 is TGCACCTGCAGTGCAGATCTTCAGAGGCAAGAC. Residues: CTCSADLQRQD. The whole CDR3 region reads CTCSADLQRQDTQYF.

Turning to this clone: Sequence at one end of the junction differs from germline and may be a read error. Gene names are mouse gene names. CDR3 bases read: TGCACCTTCAGTGACAGAAAAAACTATGCT. This sequence encodes CTFSDRKNYA. The full CDR3 sequence reads CTFSDRKNYAEQFF. This chain connects TRBV1 to TRBJ2-1; D possibly corresponds to TRBD1 (5 bases). From the germline J gene comes the end of the CDR3, since the read stops 4 residues before it. Germline values: CDR1 NSQYPW, CDR2 LRSPGD (reference sequence). CDR3 length equals 14 residues.

There are a few counts of this clone. These gene names are mouse names. The CDR3 end lies 4 residues beyond the end of the read and is filled in from the germline J gene. This chain joins TRBV1 and TRBJ2-3; 7 nucleotides line up with TRBD1. J was trimmed by 0 bases and V by 1 base; bases with no gene match: 4. The CDR3 has 16 residues. The germline gives CDR1 NSQYPW, CDR2 LRSPGD (reference sequence). CDR3 amino acids: CTCSAGGQSSAETLYF. CDR3 DNA, as far as it was read: TGCACCTGCAGTGCAGGGGGACAGTCTAGTGCAGAA.

On this clone: The listed genes are named as in mouse. The CDR3 end is not reached by the read, which stops 4 residues before it; the germline J gene fills it in. The chain carries TRBV31 and TRBJ1-4; 7 nucleotides align to TRBD1. The CDR3 is 16 residues long. Germline V gene data show CDR1 as GKSSPN and CDR2 as SITVG. V lost 1 base, J lost 0 bases, and 5 bases stayed unmatched. CDR3 DNA (partial): TGTGCCTGGAGTCCCTCACAGGGGATTTCCAACGAA. Translating it yields CAWSPSQGISNE. The CDR3 as a whole reads CAWSPSQGISNERLFF.

Comment on this clone: Gene labels here are mouse ones. Sequencing ends 4 residues short of the CDR3 end; the germline J gene provides the rest. The chain joins TRBV19 to TRBJ2-2; weak D call: TRBD1 (6 bases). Germline CDR1 reads FNHDT; CDR2 reads SITEND (reference sequence). Trimming cost V 7 bases and J 0 bases, with 7 bases left between them. The CDR3 length is 13 residues. The sequenced CDR3 bases are TGTGCCAGCGGACAGCCAAACACCGGG. It yields the protein CASGQPNTG. The entire CDR3 protein reads CASGQPNTGQLYF.